This is a list of T cell receptor beta chains from one sample in a study of identical twins. TCRdb independently ran MiXCR on the 5' RACE reads; one entry per CDR3 protein. The sample yields around 140,000 distinct CDR3 sequences, roughly 3.3% seen once. The sequenced sample consisted of memory T cells sorted from blood. Every receptor here comes from a man younger than 30 in good health. CDR3s include the opening cysteine and the closing phenylalanine or tryptophan. The D gene is left open where the match is weak. For some rows the clone size is stated as once, few or many, or as a class when expanded; others skip it.

J gene | D gene | clone size | V gene | CDR3 DNA | CDR3 protein
TRBJ2-7 | TRBD2 | many | TRBV4-2 | TGTGCCAGCAGCCAAGCCGCCCCGACTAGCGGACCCTACGAGCAGTACTTC | CASSQAAPTSGPYEQYF
TRBJ1-2 | NA | many | TRBV4-1 | TGCGCCAGCAGCCAACCCTACAGGAAGGATGGCTACACCTTC | CASSQPYRKDGYTF
TRBJ1-2 | NA | many | TRBV11-2 | TGTGCCAGCGAACGGATTGGGGGCGCTTGGGGCTACACCTTC | CASERIGGAWGYTF
TRBJ2-1 | NA | many | TRBV20-1 | TGCAGTGCTAGGTACCGGACAAGAAACCCCAAAAACAGCAATGAGCAGTTCTTC | CSARYRTRNPKNSNEQFF
TRBJ1-2 | TRBD1 | many | TRBV5-6 | TGTGCCAGCACGGGACAGGGGCGCCCCATTTGGACCTTC | CASTGQGRPIWTF
TRBJ2-7 | NA | many | TRBV27 | TGTGCCAGCAGTTTAAAACGAGAATACGAGCAGTACTTC | CASSLKREYEQYF
TRBJ2-7 | NA | many | TRBV27 | TGTGCCAACCCGGGCTCCAAGGCCTACGAGCAGTACTTC | CANPGSKAYEQYF
TRBJ2-1 | NA | many | TRBV7-9 | TGTGCCAGCAGCAAAAAAACAGGGAGCTCCTACAATGAGCAGTTCTTC | CASSKKTGSSYNEQFF
TRBJ2-3 | TRBD1 | many | TRBV28 | TGTGCCAGCAGCCGATGGGACAGGGAGAGCACAGATACGCAGTATTTT | CASSRWDRESTDTQYF
TRBJ2-1 | TRBD2 | many | TRBV20-1 | TGCAGTGCGACGCGTCCTAGCGGGATGGTTGAGCAGTTCTTC | CSATRPSGMVEQFF
TRBJ2-3 | TRBD2 | NA | TRBV5-6 | TGTGCCAGCAGCTTACGGCTAGCGGGAGGGACAGATACGCAGTATTTT | CASSLRLAGGTDTQYF
TRBJ1-2 | NA | many | TRBV20-1 | TGCAGTGTCGGGGCCGGCGGACCCTATGGCTACACCTTC | CSVGAGGPYGYTF
TRBJ2-1 | TRBD2 | many | TRBV11-2 | TGTGCCAGCAGCTTGGTGCGGGAGGCGCGTGAGCAGTTCTTC | CASSLVREAREQFF
TRBJ2-1 | NA | many | TRBV7-9 | TGTGCCAGCAGCCCGTACACAGGGTTAGCCAATGAGCAGTTCTTC | CASSPYTGLANEQFF
TRBJ2-1 | NA | many | TRBV20-1 | TGCAGTGCTAGAGACCTACTAGGGTCCGCCTACAATGAGCAGTTCTTC | CSARDLLGSAYNEQFF
TRBJ2-1 | TRBD2 | many | TRBV5-1 | TGCGCCAGCAGCCCGGGGACTAGCGGCCACAATGAGCAGTTCTTC | CASSPGTSGHNEQFF
TRBJ2-2 | NA | many | TRBV13 | TGTGCCAGCAGCCCCGAAACCGGGGAGCTGTTTTTT | CASSPETGELFF